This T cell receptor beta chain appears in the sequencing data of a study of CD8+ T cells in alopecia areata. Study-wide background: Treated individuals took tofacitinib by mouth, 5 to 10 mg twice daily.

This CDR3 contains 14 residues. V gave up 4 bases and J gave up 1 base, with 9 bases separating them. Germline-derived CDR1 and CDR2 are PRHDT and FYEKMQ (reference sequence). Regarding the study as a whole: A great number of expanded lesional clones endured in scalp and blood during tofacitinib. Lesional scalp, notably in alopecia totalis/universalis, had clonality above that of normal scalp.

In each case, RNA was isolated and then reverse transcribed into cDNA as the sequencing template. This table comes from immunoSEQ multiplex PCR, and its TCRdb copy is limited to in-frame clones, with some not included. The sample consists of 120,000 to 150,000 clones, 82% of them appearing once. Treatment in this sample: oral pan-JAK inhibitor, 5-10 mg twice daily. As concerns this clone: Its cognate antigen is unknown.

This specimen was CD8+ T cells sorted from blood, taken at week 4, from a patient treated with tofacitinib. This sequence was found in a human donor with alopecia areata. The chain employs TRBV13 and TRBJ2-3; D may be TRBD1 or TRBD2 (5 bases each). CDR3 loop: CASSSGRGTDTQYF. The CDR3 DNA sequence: TGTGCCAGCAGCTCGGGACGGGGCACAGATACGCAGTATTTT.